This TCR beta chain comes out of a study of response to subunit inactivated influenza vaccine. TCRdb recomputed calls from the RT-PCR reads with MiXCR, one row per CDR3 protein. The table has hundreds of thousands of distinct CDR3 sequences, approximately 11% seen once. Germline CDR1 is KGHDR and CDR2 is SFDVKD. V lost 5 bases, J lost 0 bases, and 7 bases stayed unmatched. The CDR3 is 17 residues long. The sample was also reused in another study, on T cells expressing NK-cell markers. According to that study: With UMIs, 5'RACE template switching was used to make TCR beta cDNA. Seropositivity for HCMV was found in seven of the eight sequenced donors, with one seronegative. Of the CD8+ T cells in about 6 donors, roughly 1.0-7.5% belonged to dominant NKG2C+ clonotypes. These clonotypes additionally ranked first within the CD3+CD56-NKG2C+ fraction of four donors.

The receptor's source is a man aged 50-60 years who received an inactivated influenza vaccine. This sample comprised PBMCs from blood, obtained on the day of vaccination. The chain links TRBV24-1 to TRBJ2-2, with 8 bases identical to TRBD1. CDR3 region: CATSAPQGGPNTGELFF. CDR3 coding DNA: TGTGCCACCAGTGCCCCACAGGGGGGACCGAACACCGGGGAGCTGTTTTTT.